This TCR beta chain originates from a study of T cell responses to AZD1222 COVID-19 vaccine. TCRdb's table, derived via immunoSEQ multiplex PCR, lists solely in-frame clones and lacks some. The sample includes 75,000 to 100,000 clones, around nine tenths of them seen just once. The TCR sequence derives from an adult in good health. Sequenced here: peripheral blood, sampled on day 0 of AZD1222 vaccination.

CDR3 bases: TGTGCCAGCAGTTATAGGACAGGGGGCGGCTATGGCTACACCTTC. Encoded protein: CASSYRTGGGYGYTF. This rearrangement joins TRBV6-5 to TRBJ1-2; the match to TRBD1 covers 11 bases. Germline trimming cut 3 bases from V and 4 bases from J; bases unmatched to any gene: 4. Germline lookup yields CDR1 MNHEY and CDR2 SVGAGI. This CDR3 has 15 residues.